This T cell receptor (beta chain) was captured by sequencing in a study of cytomegalovirus exposure and HLA in healthy donors. About this clone itself: Its antigen is still unknown.

Germline CDR1 is SGHAT and CDR2 is FQDESV (reference sequence). The trim removed 2 bases at V and 9 bases at J, leaving 6 bases unmatched. The CDR3 is 15 residues long. Study results and limitations: Researchers catalogued under 200 TCR beta chains as cytomegalovirus-associated. In vitro checks showed that a few CMV-associated chains really do target CMV antigens. A classifier reportedly called cytomegalovirus status with high sensitivity and specificity. A later analysis found first-cohort TCR clusters tended to co-occur in the roughly 120 validation repertoires.

The data were produced by immunoSEQ multiplex PCR, yet TCRdb's version contains in-frame clones alone and is incomplete. The sample records around 250,000 clones, 90% being singletons. The receptor comes from a woman aged 18-35 years in good health and CMV-seronegative. The sample consisted of PBMCs. The chain is built from TRBV11-1 and TRBJ2-1, with 11 bases fitting TRBD2. CDR3 nucleotides: TGTGCCAGCAGCTTAATTAGCGGGGGGGCAGGTGAGCAGTTCTTC. It encodes CASSLISGGAGEQFF.